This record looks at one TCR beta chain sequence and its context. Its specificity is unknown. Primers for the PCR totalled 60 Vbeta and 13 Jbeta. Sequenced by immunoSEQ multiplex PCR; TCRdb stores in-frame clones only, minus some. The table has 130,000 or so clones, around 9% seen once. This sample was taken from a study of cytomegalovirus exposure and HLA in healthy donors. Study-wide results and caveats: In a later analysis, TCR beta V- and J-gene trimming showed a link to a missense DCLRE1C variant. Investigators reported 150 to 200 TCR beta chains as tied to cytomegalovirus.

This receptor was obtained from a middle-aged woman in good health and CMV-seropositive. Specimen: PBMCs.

CDR3 bases: TGTGCCAGCGAAGCCGGGACAGGGGGAGGCAATCAGCCCCAGCATTTT. Its translation is CASEAGTGGGNQPQHF. V is TRBV21-1 and J is TRBJ1-5; whether TRBD1, the table's D call, matches the DNA was not checked. TRBV21-1 is shown as a pseudogene. This CDR3 spans 16 amino acids.